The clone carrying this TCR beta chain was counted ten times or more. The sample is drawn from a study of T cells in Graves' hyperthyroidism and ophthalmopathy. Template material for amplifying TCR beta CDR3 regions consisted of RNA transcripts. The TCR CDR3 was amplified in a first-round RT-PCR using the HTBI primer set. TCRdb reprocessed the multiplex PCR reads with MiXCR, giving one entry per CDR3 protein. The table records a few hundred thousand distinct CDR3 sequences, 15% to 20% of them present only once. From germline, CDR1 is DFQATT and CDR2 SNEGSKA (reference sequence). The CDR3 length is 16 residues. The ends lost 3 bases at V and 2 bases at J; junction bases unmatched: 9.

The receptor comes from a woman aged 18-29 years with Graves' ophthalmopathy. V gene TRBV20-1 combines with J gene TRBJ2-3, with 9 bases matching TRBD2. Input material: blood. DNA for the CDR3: TGCAGTGCTAGTAAGCTAACTAGCGGGCCCACAGATACGCAGTATTTT. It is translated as CSASKLTSGPTDTQYF.